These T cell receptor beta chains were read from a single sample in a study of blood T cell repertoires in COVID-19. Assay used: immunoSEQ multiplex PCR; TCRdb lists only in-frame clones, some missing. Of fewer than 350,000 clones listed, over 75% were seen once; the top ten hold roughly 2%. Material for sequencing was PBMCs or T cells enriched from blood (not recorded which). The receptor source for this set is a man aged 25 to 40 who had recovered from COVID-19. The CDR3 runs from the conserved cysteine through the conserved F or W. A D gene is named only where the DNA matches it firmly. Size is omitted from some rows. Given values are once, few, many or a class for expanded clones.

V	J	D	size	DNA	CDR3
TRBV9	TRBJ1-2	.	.	TGTGCCAGCAGCCCTTCCTCGGAGGGAATCTATGGCTACACCTTC	CASSPSSEGIYGYTF
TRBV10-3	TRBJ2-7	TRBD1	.	TGTGCCATCAGGGGGACAGGGGACGAGCAGTACTTC	CAIRGTGDEQYF
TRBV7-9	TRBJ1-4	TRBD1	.	TGTGCCAGCAGCCCACGACAGGGTAATAATGAAAAACTGTTTTTT	CASSPRQGNNEKLFF
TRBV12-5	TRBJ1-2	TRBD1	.	TGTGCTAGTGGTTGGGGACAGGGCTATGGCTACACCTTC	CASGWGQGYGYTF
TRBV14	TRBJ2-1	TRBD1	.	TGTGCCAGCAGCCCACTAGACAGGGATGTGAATGAGCAGTTCTTC	CASSPLDRDVNEQFF
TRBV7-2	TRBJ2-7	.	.	TGTGCCAGCAGCTTAGCACCCGTCGGGGAGCAGTACTTC	CASSLAPVGEQYF
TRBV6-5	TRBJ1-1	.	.	TGTGCCAGCAGTTCCACCGGGACATCGAACACTGAAGCTTTCTTT	CASSSTGTSNTEAFF
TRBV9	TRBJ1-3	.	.	TGTGCCAGCAGCCCGACACTGAGCTCTGGAAACACCATATATTTT	CASSPTLSSGNTIYF
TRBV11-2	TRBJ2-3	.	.	TGTGCCAGCAGCTTTTTTGGGGGGGCCTCGTCAGATACGCAGTATTTT	CASSFFGGASSDTQYF
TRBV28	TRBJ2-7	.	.	TGTGCCAGCAGATCTCAGGGGGGCAGCTACGAGCAGTACTTC	CASRSQGGSYEQYF
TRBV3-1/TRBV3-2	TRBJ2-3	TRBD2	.	TGTGCCAGCAGCCAAGGACTAGCGGGGGCGGATACGCAGTATTTT	CASSQGLAGADTQYF
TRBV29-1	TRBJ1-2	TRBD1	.	TGCAGCGTTGGACATGGACAGGCGCCCTATGGCTACACCTTC	CSVGHGQAPYGYTF
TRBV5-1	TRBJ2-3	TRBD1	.	TGCGCCAGCAGCTTGGGGGGACAGGGTATTCCAGATACGCAGTATTTT	CASSLGGQGIPDTQYF
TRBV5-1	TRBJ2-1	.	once	TGCGCCAGCAGCACTAGGAGGGCGCCTGCTCGTTTCAGTGAGCAGTTCTTC	CASSTRRAPARFSEQFF
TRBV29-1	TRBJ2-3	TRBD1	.	TGCAGCTTAGGACAGGGCACAGATACGCAGTATTTT	CSLGQGTDTQYF
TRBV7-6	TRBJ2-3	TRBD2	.	TGTGCCAGCAGCCCCCTCTTCACTAGCGGGGGACCTTTTAGCACAGATACGCAGTATTTT	CASSPLFTSGGPFSTDTQYF
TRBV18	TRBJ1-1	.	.	TGTGCCAGCTCAAACAGGGACACTGAAGCTTTCTTT	CASSNRDTEAFF
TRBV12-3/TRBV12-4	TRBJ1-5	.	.	TGTGCCAGCAGTATACGCGGCAATCAGCCCCAGCATTTT	CASSIRGNQPQHF
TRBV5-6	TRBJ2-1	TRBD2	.	TGTGCCTCCTTCTGGGAGGGTAAACTCAATTACAATGAGCAGTTCTTC	CASFWEGKLNYNEQFF
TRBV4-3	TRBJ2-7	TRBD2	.	TGCGCCAGCAGCCAAGGTCAGCTAGCGGGACCTGAGACTCCTTCCTACGAGCAGTACTTC	CASSQGQLAGPETPSYEQYF
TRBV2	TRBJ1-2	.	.	TGTGCCAGCAGTGAAAGGGCCGGGGAATACTATGGCTACACCTTC	CASSERAGEYYGYTF
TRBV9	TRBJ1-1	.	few	TGTGCCAGCAGCCCAGGATACCCTCTCGTTAGTGAAGCTTTCTTT	CASSPGYPLVSEAFF
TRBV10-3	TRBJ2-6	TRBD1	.	TGTGCCATTGGGGACAGTGTACGATCCTCTGGGGCCAACGTCCTGACTTTC	CAIGDSVRSSGANVLTF
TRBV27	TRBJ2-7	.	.	TGTGCCAGCAGATTCGGGGGAGGCTACGAGCAGTACTTC	CASRFGGGYEQYF
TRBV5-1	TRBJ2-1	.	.	TGCGCCAGCAGCTCTACCCCGTGGCAGGGGCTGAATGAGCAGTTCTTC	CASSSTPWQGLNEQFF
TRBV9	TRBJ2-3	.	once	TGTGCCAGCAGCGTAGTGCCGGGTGGTGGAGATACGCAGTATTTT	CASSVVPGGGDTQYF
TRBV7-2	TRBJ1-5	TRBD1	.	TGTGCCAGCAGCCCTCACAGGGGTAGCAATCAGCCCCAGCATTTT	CASSPHRGSNQPQHF
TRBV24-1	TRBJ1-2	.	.	TGTGCCACCAGTGACTTAGACAGAGGCTACACCTTC	CATSDLDRGYTF
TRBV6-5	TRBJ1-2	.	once	TGTGCCAGCAGTTACGGGCTGGGGGGGCACTATGGCTACACCTTC	CASSYGLGGHYGYTF
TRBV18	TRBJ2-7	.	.	TGTGCCAGCTCACCACCGCAGAACCCCTACGAGCAGTACTTC	CASSPPQNPYEQYF
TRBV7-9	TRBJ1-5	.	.	TGTGCCAGCAGCTCACAGGGTAATAGCAATCAGCCCCAGCATTTT	CASSSQGNSNQPQHF
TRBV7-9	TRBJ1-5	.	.	TGTGCCAGCAGCTTTTCGGGGAATAGCAATCAGCCCCAGCATTTT	CASSFSGNSNQPQHF
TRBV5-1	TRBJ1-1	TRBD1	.	TGCGCCAGCAGCCCGGACAGGGGTACTACTGAAGCTTTCTTT	CASSPDRGTTEAFF
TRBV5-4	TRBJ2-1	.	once	TGTGCCAGCAGACCTACGACGGGGGGCATAAACAATGAGCAGTTCTTC	CASRPTTGGINNEQFF
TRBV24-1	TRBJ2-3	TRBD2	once	TGTGCCACCAGTGATTCGGCGGGGGGGGCAGATACGCAGTATTTT	CATSDSAGGADTQYF
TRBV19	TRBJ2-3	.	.	TGTGCCAGTAGTATCCGGAGGGGATTCACAGATACGCAGTATTTT	CASSIRRGFTDTQYF
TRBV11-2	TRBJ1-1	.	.	TGTGCCAGCAGCTTAGGTCGATATGAGCCCAACACTGAAGCTTTCTTT	CASSLGRYEPNTEAFF
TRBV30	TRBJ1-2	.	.	TGTGCCTGGAGTTACAGGACGGTTAGGTTTGGCTACACCTTC	CAWSYRTVRFGYTF
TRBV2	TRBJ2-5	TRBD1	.	TGTGCCAGTAAAAGGGCGACAGGGAATTTCGAGACCCAGTACTTC	CASKRATGNFETQYF
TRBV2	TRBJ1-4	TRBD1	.	TGTGCCAGCGGGAACAGGGGAGTAAATGAAAAACTGTTTTTT	CASGNRGVNEKLFF